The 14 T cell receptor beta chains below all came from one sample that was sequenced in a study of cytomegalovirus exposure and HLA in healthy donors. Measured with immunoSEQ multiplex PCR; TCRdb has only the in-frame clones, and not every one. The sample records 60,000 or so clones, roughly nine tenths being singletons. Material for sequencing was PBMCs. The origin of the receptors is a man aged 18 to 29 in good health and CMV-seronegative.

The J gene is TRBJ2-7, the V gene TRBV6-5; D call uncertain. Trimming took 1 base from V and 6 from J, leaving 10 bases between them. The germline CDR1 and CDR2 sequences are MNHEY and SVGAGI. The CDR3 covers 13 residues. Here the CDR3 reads CASSYYSRSEQYF. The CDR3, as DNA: TGTGCCAGCAGTTACTATTCGCGGAGCGAGCAGTACTTC.

The CDR3 here is CATGGYQETQYF. DNA of the CDR3: TGTGCCACCGGGGGGTACCAAGAGACCCAGTACTTC. The genes are TRBV6-5 and TRBJ2-5; 7 nucleotides align to TRBD2. The CDR3 runs to 12 residues. From germline, CDR1 is MNHEY and CDR2 SVGAGI. Trimming took 10 bases from V and 0 from J; bases not matched to a gene: 2.

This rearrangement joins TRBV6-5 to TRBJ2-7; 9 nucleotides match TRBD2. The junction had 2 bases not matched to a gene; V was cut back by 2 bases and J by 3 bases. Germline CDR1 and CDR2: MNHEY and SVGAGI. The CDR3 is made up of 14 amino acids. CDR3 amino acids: CASSYRAGGYEQYF. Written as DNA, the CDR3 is TGTGCCAGCAGTTACAGAGCGGGAGGCTACGAGCAGTACTTC.

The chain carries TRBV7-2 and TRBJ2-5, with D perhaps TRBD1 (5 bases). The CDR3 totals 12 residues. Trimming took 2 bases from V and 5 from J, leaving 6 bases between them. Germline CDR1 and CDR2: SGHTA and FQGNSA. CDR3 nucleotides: TGTGCCAGCAGCTTATCAGGGGAGACCCAGTACTTC. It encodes CASSLSGETQYF.

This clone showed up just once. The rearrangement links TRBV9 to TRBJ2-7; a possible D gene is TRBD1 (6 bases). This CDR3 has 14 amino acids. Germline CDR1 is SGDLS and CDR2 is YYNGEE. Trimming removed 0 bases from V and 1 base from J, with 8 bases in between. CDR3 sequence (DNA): TGTGCCAGCAGCGTAGGGACAGCTTCCTACGAGCAGTACTTC. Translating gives CASSVGTASYEQYF.

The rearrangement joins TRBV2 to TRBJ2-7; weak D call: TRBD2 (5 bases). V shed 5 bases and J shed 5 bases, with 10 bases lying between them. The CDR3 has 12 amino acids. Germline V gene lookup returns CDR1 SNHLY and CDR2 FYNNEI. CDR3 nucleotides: TGTGCCAGCAGTCTCACGGGGAACGAGCAGTACTTC. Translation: CASSLTGNEQYF.

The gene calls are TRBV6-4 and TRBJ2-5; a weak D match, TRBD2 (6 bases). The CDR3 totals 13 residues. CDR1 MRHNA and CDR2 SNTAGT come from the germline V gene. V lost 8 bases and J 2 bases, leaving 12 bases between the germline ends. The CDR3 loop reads CASGHSGQETQYF. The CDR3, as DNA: TGTGCCAGCGGTCACAGCGGGCAAGAGACCCAGTACTTC.

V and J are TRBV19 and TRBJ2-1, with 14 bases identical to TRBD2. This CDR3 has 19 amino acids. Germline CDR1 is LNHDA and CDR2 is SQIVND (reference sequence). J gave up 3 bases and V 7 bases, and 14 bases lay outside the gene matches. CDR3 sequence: CASTLGSGTSGRNYNEQFF. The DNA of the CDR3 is TGTGCCAGTACACTAGGGAGTGGGACTAGCGGGAGAAACTACAATGAGCAGTTCTTC.

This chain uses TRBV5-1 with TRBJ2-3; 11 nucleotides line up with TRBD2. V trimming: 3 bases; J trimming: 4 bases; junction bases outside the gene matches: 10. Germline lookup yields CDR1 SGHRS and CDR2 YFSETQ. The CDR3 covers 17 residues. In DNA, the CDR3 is TGCGCCAGCAGCTCTGCTATGACTAGCGGGATTTCAGATACGCAGTATTTT. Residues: CASSSAMTSGISDTQYF.

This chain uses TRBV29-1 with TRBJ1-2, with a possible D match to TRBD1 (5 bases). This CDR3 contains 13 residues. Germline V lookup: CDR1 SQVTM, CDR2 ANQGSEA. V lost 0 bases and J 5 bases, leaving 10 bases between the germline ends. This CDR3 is CSVEDVTGYGYTF. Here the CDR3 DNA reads TGCAGCGTTGAAGATGTAACAGGTTATGGCTACACCTTC.

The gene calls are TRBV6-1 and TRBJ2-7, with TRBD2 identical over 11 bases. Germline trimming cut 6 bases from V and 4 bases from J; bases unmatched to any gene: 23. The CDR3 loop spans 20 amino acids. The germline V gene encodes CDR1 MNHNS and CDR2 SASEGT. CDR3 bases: TGTGCCAGCAGGGAAAGCCTTTTGCCTGGGGCTAGCGGGAGGAGGTACGAGCAGTACTTC. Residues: CASRESLLPGASGRRYEQYF.

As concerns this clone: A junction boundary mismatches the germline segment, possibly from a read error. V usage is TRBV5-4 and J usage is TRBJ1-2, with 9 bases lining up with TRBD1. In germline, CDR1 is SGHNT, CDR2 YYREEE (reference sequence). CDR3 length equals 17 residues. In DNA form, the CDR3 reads TGTGCCAGCAGATTGGTGGGACAGGGTCTCTCTGACTATGGCTACACCTTC. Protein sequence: CASRLVGQGLSDYGYTF.

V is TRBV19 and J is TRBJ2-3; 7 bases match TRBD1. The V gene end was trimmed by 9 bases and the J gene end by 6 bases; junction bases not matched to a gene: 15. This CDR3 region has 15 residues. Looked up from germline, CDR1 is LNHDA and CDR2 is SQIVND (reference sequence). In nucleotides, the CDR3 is TGTGCCAGCACTAGGACAGGAAAATTTTGGGATACGCAGTATTTT. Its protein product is CASTRTGKFWDTQYF.

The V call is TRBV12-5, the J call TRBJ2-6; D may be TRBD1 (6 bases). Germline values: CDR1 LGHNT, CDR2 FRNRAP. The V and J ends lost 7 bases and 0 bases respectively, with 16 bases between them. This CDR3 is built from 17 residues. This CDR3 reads CASVRWGLHSGANVLTF. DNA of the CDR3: TGTGCTAGTGTCCGATGGGGGCTCCACTCTGGGGCCAACGTCCTGACTTTC.